This T cell receptor beta chain is drawn from a study of post-analysis software for immune sequencing data. On the study more broadly: Multiple sclerosis in the patients followed relapsing-remitting, secondary progressive and progressive-relapsing courses. Study findings and constraints: Higher frequency in patients than in controls was seen for a handful of TRBV segments, with TRBV5-6, TRBV5-1 and TRBV20-1 among them. Significantly lower normalized Chao1 diversity was found in patients with multiple sclerosis relative to controls.

Carried by the TCR beta cDNA libraries were unique molecular identifiers. The T cell input of about 0.85 to 10 million gave approximately 460,000 cDNA molecules. One entry per CDR3 protein, called by TCRdb with MiXCR from the PCR reads. The data show about 430,000 distinct CDR3 sequences, more than 30% seen once. Notes on this clonotype: The antigen is not known.

There are 16 residues in the CDR3. The J segment lost 0 bases and the V segment lost 7 bases, leaving 14 bases of the junction unmatched. In germline, CDR1 is SQVTM, CDR2 ANQGSEA. Specimen: blood. The sequence was collected from a girl aged 2 to 9 with multiple sclerosis. The chain combines TRBV29-1 with TRBJ1-1, with 7 bases lining up with TRBD1. The CDR3 sequence is CSADARQGVMNTEAFF. The CDR3, as DNA: TGCAGCGCAGACGCCAGACAGGGAGTCATGAACACTGAAGCTTTCTTT.